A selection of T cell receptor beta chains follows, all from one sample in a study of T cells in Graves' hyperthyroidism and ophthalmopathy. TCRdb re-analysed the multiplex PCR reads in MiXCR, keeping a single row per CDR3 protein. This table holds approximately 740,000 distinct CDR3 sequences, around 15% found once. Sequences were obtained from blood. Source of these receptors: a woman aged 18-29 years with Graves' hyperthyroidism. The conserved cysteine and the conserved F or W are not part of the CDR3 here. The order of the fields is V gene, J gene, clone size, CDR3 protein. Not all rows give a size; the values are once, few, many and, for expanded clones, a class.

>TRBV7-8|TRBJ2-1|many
ASSFRSGVEQF
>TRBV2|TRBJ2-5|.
ASRYRWGETQY
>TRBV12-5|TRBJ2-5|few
ASGLTGLQTQY
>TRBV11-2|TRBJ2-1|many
ASSIAGGAYNEQF
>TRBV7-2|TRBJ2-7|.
ASSLDISADEQY
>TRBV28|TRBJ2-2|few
ASSRTGSGELF
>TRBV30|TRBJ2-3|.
AWSVLGPDTQY
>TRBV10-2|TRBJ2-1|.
ASSQGLAGGLYNEQF
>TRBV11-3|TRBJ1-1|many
ASSQGESSRAF
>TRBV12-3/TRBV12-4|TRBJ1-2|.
ASSYRVGYT